Presented here are 21 T cell receptor beta chains from one specimen sequenced in a study of cytomegalovirus exposure and HLA in healthy donors. PCR amplification relied on 60 Vbeta primers (plus 13 Jbeta primers). The data were produced by immunoSEQ multiplex PCR, yet TCRdb's version contains in-frame clones alone and is incomplete. Of around 90,000 clones in the sample, around four fifths were seen once. Sequenced sample: PBMCs. The receptors were gathered from a man younger than 45 in good health and CMV-seronegative.

V gene TRBV5-1 combines with J gene TRBJ1-3; 7 positions match TRBD1. V shed 0 bases and J 1 base; nucleotides not matched to a gene: 1. Germline V gives CDR1 SGHRS, CDR2 YFSETQ. CDR3 size: 15 residues. The chain's CDR3 is CASSLEGQSGNTIYF. In DNA, the CDR3 is TGCGCCAGCAGCTTGGAGGGACAGTCTGGAAACACCATATATTTT.

This chain links TRBV4-1 with TRBJ2-2; D might be TRBD1 (5 bases). Germline V gene sequence: CDR1 MGHRA, CDR2 YSYEKL. The CDR3 is 22 residues long. Trimming took off 0 bases at V and 3 bases at J, with 29 bases between the two ends. CDR3 sequence reads: CASSQDEIPQGVIRNHTGELFF. CDR3 in DNA: TGCGCCAGCAGCCAAGACGAAATTCCCCAAGGGGTTATTCGAAATCACACCGGGGAGCTGTTTTTT.

The gene calls are TRBV7-2 and TRBJ2-1, with D tentatively TRBD1 (5 bases). Per germline, CDR1 SGHTA and CDR2 FQGNSA. CDR3 length: 17 residues. Trimming left V 1 base short and J 5 bases short, with 18 bases between. The CDR3 DNA is TGTGCCAGCAGCTTAGGGGGCTCAGGTCTCCTTAACAATGAGCAGTTCTTC. Translated, it gives CASSLGGSGLLNNEQFF.

The V call is TRBV7-9, the J call TRBJ2-2; TRBD1 matches at 10 bases. V lost 6 bases to trimming and J lost 7 bases; unmatched junction nucleotides: 8. CDR1 is SEHNR, CDR2 FQNEAQ, per germline (reference sequence). This CDR3 spans 15 amino acids. The CDR3 protein is CASSLDRGRIGELFF. The CDR3, as DNA: TGTGCCAGCAGTCTGGACAGGGGGAGGATCGGGGAGCTGTTTTTT.

The rearrangement uses TRBV19 and TRBJ2-7; TRBD1 might be the D (6 bases). V lost 1 base, J lost 7 bases, and 11 bases lay in between. The germline V gene encodes CDR1 LNHDA and CDR2 SQIVND (reference sequence). This CDR3 region has 13 residues. Here the CDR3 reads CASSIGTGQEQYF. For the CDR3, the DNA is TGTGCCAGTAGTATAGGTACAGGGCAAGAGCAGTACTTC.

The sample holds a few counts of this clone. This chain joins TRBV7-6 and TRBJ1-1; D gene uncertain. This CDR3 region has 13 residues. Germline CDR1 SGHVS, CDR2 FNYEAQ. V lost 2 bases and J lost 6, with 10 bases in between. The chain's CDR3 is CASSLREGAEAFF. CDR3 bases: TGTGCCAGCAGCTTAAGGGAGGGCGCTGAAGCTTTCTTT.

The rearrangement uses TRBV18 and TRBJ1-1, with D maybe TRBD1 (5 bases). V lost 2 bases to trimming and J lost 6 bases, with 22 bases between them. Germline values: CDR1 KGHSH, CDR2 LQKENI. CDR3 length equals 17 residues. The CDR3 DNA is TGTGCCAGCTCACCAACATCAAGGGCCCGGGGACTGGCTGAAGCTTTCTTT. Its protein is CASSPTSRARGLAEAFF.

The chain employs TRBV19 and TRBJ2-6; no firm D call. There are 15 residues in the CDR3. The germline V gene has CDR1 LNHDA and CDR2 SQIVND (reference sequence). Trimming cost V 8 bases and J 1 base, with 12 bases left between them. CDR3 coding DNA: TGTGCCAGTCAGTCCCCCACGTCTGGGGCCAACGTCCTGACTTTC. Translated, it gives CASQSPTSGANVLTF. The variable domain in full, with the rest retrieved from reference TRBV19 and TRBJ2-6, is DGGITQSPKYLFRKEGQNVTLSCEQNLNHDAMYWYRQDPGQGLRLIYYSQIVNDFQKGDIAEGYSVSREKKESFPLTVTSAQKNPTAFYLCASQSPTSGANVLTFGAGSRLTVL.

This clone was seen only once. The chain uses TRBV5-4 and TRBJ2-3, with 7 bases aligning to TRBD2. With V trimmed by 3 bases and J by 0 bases, 4 bases remained unmatched. The CDR3 has 15 amino acids. Germline-derived CDR1 and CDR2 are SGHNT and YYREEE (reference sequence). This CDR3 is CASSWDYSSTDTQYF. As DNA, the CDR3 is TGTGCCAGCAGCTGGGACTACTCTAGCACAGATACGCAGTATTTT.

The sample holds one count of this clone. V gene TRBV11-3 combines with J gene TRBJ2-7; 9 bases agree with TRBD1. Germline CDR1 is SGHNT and CDR2 is YENEEA. The CDR3 is made up of 15 amino acids. The J segment lost 3 bases and the V segment lost 5 bases, leaving 8 bases of the junction unmatched. The CDR3 sequence is CASSPAQGQGYEQYF. As DNA, the CDR3 is TGTGCCAGCAGCCCCGCACAGGGACAGGGCTACGAGCAGTACTTC.

The V call is TRBV7-6, the J call TRBJ2-7; D might be TRBD2 (5 bases). Germline V lookup: CDR1 SGHVS, CDR2 FNYEAQ. This CDR3 comprises 13 residues. Trimming removed 2 bases from V and 5 bases from J, with 10 bases in between. The CDR3 sequence: CASSLSPGNEQYF. Written as DNA, the CDR3 is TGTGCCAGCAGCTTAAGTCCGGGGAACGAGCAGTACTTC.

The rearrangement links TRBV11-3 to TRBJ2-1, with 10 bases aligning to TRBD2. In germline, CDR1 is SGHNT, CDR2 YENEEA. The trim removed 5 bases at V and 0 bases at J, leaving 4 bases unmatched. The CDR3 spans 16 residues. The CDR3 spells CASSQTSGFSYNEQFF. As DNA, the CDR3 is TGTGCCAGCAGCCAGACTAGCGGGTTCTCCTACAATGAGCAGTTCTTC.

This chain connects TRBV19 to TRBJ1-2, with no clear D. The CDR3 is 15 residues long. V shed 0 bases and J shed 4 bases, with 12 bases lying between them. Germline CDR1 LNHDA, CDR2 SQIVND (reference sequence). The CDR3 is CASSIDGRFTYGYTF. The CDR3 region has the DNA TGTGCCAGTAGTATAGACGGCAGGTTTACCTATGGCTACACCTTC.

This clone was observed a few times. This sequence joins TRBV9 and TRBJ2-7; D is ambiguous. CDR1 and CDR2 (germline): SGDLS, YYNGEE. V lost 0 bases, J lost 3 bases, and 13 bases lay in between. The CDR3 consists of 15 residues. CDR3: CASSVAPQVLYEQYF. CDR3 sequence (DNA): TGTGCCAGCAGCGTAGCGCCCCAGGTGCTCTACGAGCAGTACTTC.

A single count supports this clone. The V gene is TRBV10-3, the J gene TRBJ2-7; unclear D gene. This CDR3 spans 11 amino acids. Germline CDR1 reads ENHRY; CDR2 reads SYGVKD. V was cut by 1 base and J by 7 bases, with 5 bases left in between. Here the CDR3 DNA reads TGTGCCATCAGTGAGTTAAAAGAGCAGTACTTC. Protein sequence: CAISELKEQYF.

This chain links TRBV5-6 with TRBJ2-7; 9 bases are a match to TRBD1. Germline trimming cut 1 base from V and 0 bases from J; bases unmatched to any gene: 2. Per germline, CDR1 SGHDT and CDR2 YYEEEE. The CDR3 spans 15 residues. The CDR3 DNA is TGTGCCAGCAGCTTGTGGACAGGGGTCTCCTACGAGCAGTACTTC. Amino acid sequence: CASSLWTGVSYEQYF.

This clone was found once. Other DNA variants within this sample encode the same CDR3. The chain links TRBV9 to TRBJ2-1; 7 positions match TRBD1. CDR1 SGDLS and CDR2 YYNGEE come from the germline V gene. This CDR3 has 15 residues. V was pared by 0 bases and J by 4 bases, with 4 bases of the junction left unmatched. The CDR3: CASSVASGGYNEQFF. In DNA, the CDR3 is TGTGCCAGCAGCGTAGCGTCAGGGGGATACAATGAGCAGTTCTTC.

The chain uses TRBV7-6 and TRBJ2-1; TRBD2 matches 7 bases. The CDR3 is made up of 13 amino acids. The germline CDR1 and CDR2 sequences are SGHVS and FNYEAQ. The ends lost 5 bases at V and 9 bases at J; junction bases unmatched: 7. CDR3 protein: CASSVSGVGEQFF. The CDR3, as DNA: TGTGCCAGCAGCGTGAGCGGGGTTGGTGAGCAGTTCTTC.

This sequence joins TRBV4-3 and TRBJ2-5; 7 bases align to TRBD2. CDR1 is LGHNA, CDR2 YSLEER, per germline. The CDR3 has 16 amino acids. Trimming took 0 bases from V and 5 from J; bases not matched to a gene: 9. CDR3 sequence (DNA): TGCGCCAGCAGCCAAGACGAAGTACCCGGGGGGGAGACCCAGTACTTC. Translating gives CASSQDEVPGGETQYF.

J is TRBJ1-5 and V is TRBV27; D unclear. The CDR3 spans 15 residues. Looked up from germline, CDR1 is MNHEY and CDR2 is SMNVEV (reference sequence). The V end was cut by 6 bases, the J end by 0 bases, with 12 bases between. CDR3 region: CASRLYEDSNQPQHF. The CDR3 coding sequence is TGTGCCAGCAGGCTCTACGAAGATAGCAATCAGCCCCAGCATTTT.

V is TRBV19 and J is TRBJ1-1, with D possibly being TRBD1 (6 bases). CDR3 length equals 14 residues. Trimming pared 7 bases from V and 4 bases from J, leaving 16 bases between. Germline values: CDR1 LNHDA, CDR2 SQIVND (reference sequence). This CDR3 is CASKKEVRGTEAFF. CDR3 nucleotide sequence: TGTGCCAGTAAAAAAGAGGTCAGGGGCACTGAAGCTTTCTTT.